Below, one TCR beta chain is given with its context. The antigen is not known. The sample originates from a study of T cells after yellow fever vaccination. Whole-study findings and limits: Relatively few clonotypes were ones that appeared in both CD4 and CD8 compartments. Bulk-population clonotypes that are abundant could appear as contaminants in FACS-sorted repertoires. The secondary response showed a weaker magnitude and a faster peak, day 5 versus 15.

Germline V gives CDR1 ENHRY, CDR2 SYGVKD. V shed 5 bases, J shed 4 bases, and the junction held 4 bases outside the gene matches. This CDR3 has 14 residues. 5'RACE template switching produced TCR cDNA carrying a universal primer site and UMIs. TCRdb analysed the 5' RACE reads with MiXCR anew, one entry per CDR3 protein. The sample lists about 340,000 distinct CDR3 sequences; around 13% were seen once. This TCR was sampled from a man aged 18 to 30 who received the YFV17D yellow fever vaccine. The genes are TRBV10-3 and TRBJ1-2, with 10 bases aligning to TRBD1. Material: CD4+ T cells sorted from PBMCs, obtained 15 days after the yellow fever booster vaccination. As DNA, the CDR3 is TGTGCCATCAGTAGGGGACAGGGGAGCTATGGCTACACCTTC. Residues: CAISRGQGSYGYTF.